Following are 14 T cell receptor beta chains from one sample sequenced in a study of blood T cell repertoires in COVID-19. Assay used: immunoSEQ multiplex PCR; TCRdb lists only in-frame clones, some missing. The data show 250,000 to 300,000 clones, over 75% seen once. The sequencing input was PBMCs or T cells enriched from blood (not recorded which). Receptors were obtained from a man between 18 and 35 years old who had recovered from COVID-19.

The CDR3 reads CAISEGGTGSETQYF. The CDR3 DNA reads as TGTGCCATCAGTGAGGGGGGGACAGGGTCAGAGACCCAGTACTTC. The chain combines TRBV10-3 with TRBJ2-5; TRBD1 agrees at 9 bases. There are 15 residues in the CDR3. Losses at the gene ends were 2 bases for V and 4 bases for J; bases not matched to a gene: 5. Germline CDR1 and CDR2: ENHRY and SYGVKD.

The chain couples TRBV27 to TRBJ2-5; D perhaps matches TRBD1 (6 bases). Germline V gives CDR1 MNHEY, CDR2 SMNVEV (reference sequence). CDR3 length: 17 residues. Trimming cost V 2 bases and J 4 bases, with 20 bases left between them. CDR3: CASSLADGRGLRETQYF. Here the CDR3 DNA reads TGTGCCAGCAGTTTAGCGGACGGCAGGGGATTAAGAGAGACCCAGTACTTC.

The chain is built from TRBV5-1 and TRBJ2-1, with 9 bases identical to TRBD2. Germline V gives CDR1 SGHRS, CDR2 YFSETQ. This CDR3 region has 16 residues. Unmatched junction bases numbered 4, after V lost 1 base and J lost 2 bases. CDR3 sequence: CASSLRAGGPYNEQFF. For the CDR3, the DNA is TGCGCCAGCAGCTTGCGGGCGGGAGGGCCCTACAATGAGCAGTTCTTC. Full variable domain (missing parts from reference TRBV5-1 and TRBJ2-1): KAGVTQTPRYLIKTRGQQVTLSCSPISGHRSVSWYQQTPGQGLQFLFEYFSETQRNKGNFPGRFSGRQFSNSRSEMNVSTLELGDSALYLCASSLRAGGPYNEQFFGPGTRLTVL.

The chain joins TRBV9 to TRBJ2-7; D is perhaps TRBD1 (5 bases). The CDR3 loop spans 16 amino acids. V was cut by 0 bases and J by 6 bases, with 19 bases left in between. Germline V gene data show CDR1 as SGDLS and CDR2 as YYNGEE. The chain's CDR3 is CASSVDPLLGVGEQYF. CDR3 bases: TGTGCCAGCAGCGTAGACCCCCTTTTAGGGGTGGGCGAGCAGTACTTC.

The chain is built from TRBV10-3 and TRBJ2-7; 9 bases are shared with TRBD1. Germline CDR1 ENHRY, CDR2 SYGVKD. This CDR3 is 12 amino acids long. V shed 10 bases, J shed 3 bases, and the junction held 4 bases outside the gene matches. The DNA of the CDR3 is TGTGCCACCAAGGACAGGGGCTACGAGCAGTACTTC. It is translated as CATKDRGYEQYF.

This clone appeared once. This chain connects TRBV4-2 to TRBJ2-3, with 16 positions matching TRBD2. V lost 4 bases, J lost 7 bases, and 8 bases stayed unmatched. This CDR3 has 17 amino acids. Germline assignment: CDR1 LGHNA and CDR2 YNFKEQ. CDR3 nucleotides: TGTGCCAGCAGCCGAGGGACTAGCGGGGGGGAACTAAATACGCAGTATTTT. It codes for CASSRGTSGGELNTQYF.

This chain connects TRBV3-1 (or the pseudogene TRBV3-2) to TRBJ2-7; 7 positions agree with TRBD1. The CDR3 has 14 residues. Germline V gives CDR1 LGHDT, CDR2 YNNKEL (reference sequence). The junction had 15 bases not matched to a gene; V was cut back by 4 bases and J by 12 bases. CDR3 loop: CASSLRQGHSSRYF. The CDR3 DNA reads TGTGCCAGCAGCCTCCGACAGGGACATTCGTCGCGGTACTTC.

The CDR3 DNA reads as TGTGCCAGCAGCTTAGTAGCGGGTCACGAGCAGTACTTC. This translates into CASSLVAGHEQYF. The V and J genes are TRBV7-2 and TRBJ2-7, with 7 bases that match TRBD2. The CDR3 consists of 13 residues. Trimming removed 1 base from V and 5 bases from J; junction bases left unmatched: 2. The germline CDR1 and CDR2 sequences are SGHTA and FQGNSA.

The CDR3, as DNA: TGTGCCAGCAGCTTGTTTTTTAGCGAGAGGGCAGATACGCAGTATTTT. Its translation is CASSLFFSERADTQYF. The V gene is TRBV5-4, the J gene TRBJ2-3; TRBD2 might be the D (5 bases). V was shortened by 1 base and J by 4 bases, with 16 bases between the two germline ends. The CDR3 is 16 amino acids. Germline V CDR1 and CDR2: SGHNT, YYREEE (reference sequence).

In its sample, this clone was seen once. The rearrangement joins TRBV30 to TRBJ1-4; D perhaps matches TRBD1 (5 bases). Germline loops: CDR1 GTSNPN, CDR2 SVGIG (reference sequence). Trimming shortened V by 5 bases and J by 7 bases, and 14 bases separated the two germline ends. The length of the CDR3 is 13 residues. The CDR3 spells CAWGAGSGEKLFF. In DNA, the CDR3 is TGTGCCTGGGGTGCAGGGTCCGGTGAAAAACTGTTTTTT. Supplemented by reference TRBV30 and TRBJ1-4, the full variable domain reads SQTIHQWPATLVQPVGSPLSLECTVEGTSNPNLYWYRQAAGRGLQLLFYSVGIGQISSEVPQNLSASRPQDRQFILSSKKLLLSDSGFYLCAWGAGSGEKLFFGSGTQLSVL.

The chain combines TRBV6-4 with TRBJ2-3; TRBD2 matches at 10 bases. Germline CDR1 MRHNA, CDR2 SNTAGT. This CDR3 region has 16 residues. J gave up 1 base and V 4 bases, and 5 bases lay outside the gene matches. Here the CDR3 DNA reads TGTGCCAGCAGTGGGGAAGGGACTAGCGGCACAGATACGCAGTATTTT. Its protein is CASSGEGTSGTDTQYF.

V gene TRBV18 combines with J gene TRBJ2-1; a possible D gene is TRBD2 (5 bases). V dropped 2 bases and J dropped 2 bases, with 10 bases sitting between them. In germline, CDR1 is KGHSH, CDR2 LQKENI. The CDR3 extends over 15 amino acids. The CDR3 DNA reads as TGTGCCAGCTCACCAGCGGGCGTGACCTACAATGAGCAGTTCTTC. This gives the protein CASSPAGVTYNEQFF.

V is TRBV5-5 and J is TRBJ1-2, with 7 bases identical to TRBD1. The CDR3 has 13 amino acids. Germline V gene sequence: CDR1 SGHKS, CDR2 YYEKEE (reference sequence). V was pared by 3 bases and J by 3 bases, with 2 bases of the junction left unmatched. The CDR3 DNA follows: TGTGCCAGCAGCTACGGGACAGACTATGGCTACACCTTC. Translating it yields CASSYGTDYGYTF.

This chain links TRBV9 with TRBJ2-7; D perhaps matches TRBD1 (6 bases). V was cut by 0 bases and J by 0 bases, with 7 bases left in between. Germline V gene sequence: CDR1 SGDLS, CDR2 YYNGEE. CDR3 length: 14 residues. CDR3 residues: CASSVEQGSYEQYF. The CDR3 coding sequence is TGTGCCAGCAGCGTAGAACAGGGCTCCTACGAGCAGTACTTC.